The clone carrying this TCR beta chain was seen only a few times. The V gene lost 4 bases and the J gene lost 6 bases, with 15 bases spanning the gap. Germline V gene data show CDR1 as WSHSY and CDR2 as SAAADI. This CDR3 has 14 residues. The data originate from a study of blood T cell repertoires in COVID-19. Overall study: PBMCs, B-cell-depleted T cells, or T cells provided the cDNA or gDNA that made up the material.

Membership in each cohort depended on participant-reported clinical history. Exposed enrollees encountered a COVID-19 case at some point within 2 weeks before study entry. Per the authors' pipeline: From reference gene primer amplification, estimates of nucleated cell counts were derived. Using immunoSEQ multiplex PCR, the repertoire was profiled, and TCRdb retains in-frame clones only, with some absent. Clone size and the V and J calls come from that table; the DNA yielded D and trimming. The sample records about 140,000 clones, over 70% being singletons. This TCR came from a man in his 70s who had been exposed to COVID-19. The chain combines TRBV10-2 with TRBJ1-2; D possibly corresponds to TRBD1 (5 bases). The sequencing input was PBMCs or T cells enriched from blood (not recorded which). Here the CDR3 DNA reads TGCGCCAGCAGTGCAGACAGCCTCTGGGATGGCTACACCTTC. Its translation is CASSADSLWDGYTF.